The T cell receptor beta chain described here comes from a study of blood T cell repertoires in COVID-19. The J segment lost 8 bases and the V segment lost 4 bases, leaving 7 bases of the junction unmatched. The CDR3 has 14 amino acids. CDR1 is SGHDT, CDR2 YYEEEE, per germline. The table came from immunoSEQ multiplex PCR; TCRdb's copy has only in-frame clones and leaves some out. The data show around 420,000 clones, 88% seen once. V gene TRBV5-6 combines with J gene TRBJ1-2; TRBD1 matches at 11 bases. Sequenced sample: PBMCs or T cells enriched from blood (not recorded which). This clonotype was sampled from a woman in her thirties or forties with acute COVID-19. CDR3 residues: CASSPRTGGLGYTF. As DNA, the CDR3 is TGTGCCAGCAGCCCGAGGACAGGGGGCTTAGGCTACACCTTC.